The clone carrying this TCR beta chain was seen a handful of times. The antigen remains unidentified. This sample is drawn from a study of vaccination and CD4 T cells after COVID-19. Turning to the study itself: Comprising six males and four females, the convalescent participants counted two Hispanic individuals among them.

Sequenced with the Oncomine TCR Beta short-read assay was DNA taken from cultured CD4+ T cells. It was from cultured CD4+ T cells that genomic DNA was extracted. One entry per CDR3 protein, called by TCRdb with MiXCR from the PCR reads. The repertoire has roughly 9,500 distinct CDR3 sequences, roughly 62% of them found once; the top ten carry under 30%. Regarding treatment: roughly 10-day PBMC culture with coronavirus spike peptide pools or control peptides (ViraFEST assay). CDR3 length: 13 amino acids. The germline gives CDR1 DFQATT, CDR2 SNEGSKA (reference sequence). With 3 bases removed from V and 1 base from J, the gap between germline ends came to 8 bases.

The clonotype originates from a human donor who had recovered from COVID-19. The genes are TRBV20-1 and TRBJ2-3, with D unclear. Sequencing was carried out using CD4+ T cells from blood, cultured in vitro. The CDR3 DNA reads as TGCAGTGCTAGTTTCCTGCGCACAGATACGCAGTATTTT. Translated: CSASFLRTDTQYF.